Below, 27 T cell receptor beta chains from the same sample are listed, as sequenced in a study of response to subunit inactivated influenza vaccine. TCRdb called the RT-PCR reads again in MiXCR, with one record for every CDR3 protein. The sample consists of roughly 700,000 distinct CDR3 sequences, over 11% of them appearing once. The sequencing used PBMCs from blood, collected 14 to 15 days before vaccination. The receptors come from a man over 45 who received an inactivated influenza vaccine.

This chain connects TRBV5-5 to TRBJ2-2; no clear D. Germline loops: CDR1 SGHKS, CDR2 YYEKEE (reference sequence). The CDR3 consists of 12 residues. V was shortened by 1 base and J by 9 bases, with 7 bases between the two germline ends. The CDR3: CASSLSGRELFF. The CDR3, as DNA: TGTGCCAGCAGCTTGTCTGGCCGGGAGCTGTTTTTT.

The genes are TRBV3-1 and TRBJ2-7; TRBD2 matches at 8 bases. The CDR3 totals 15 residues. Germline CDR1 and CDR2: LGHDT and YNNKEL (reference sequence). V gave up 7 bases and J gave up 3 bases; unmatched junction bases: 11. The CDR3 here is CASTKRGPLVYEQYF. Here the CDR3 DNA reads TGTGCCAGCACCAAGCGGGGGCCTTTAGTCTACGAGCAGTACTTC.

This clonotype turned up a few times. This chain uses TRBV21-1 with TRBJ1-4; whether TRBD1, the table's D call, matches the DNA was not checked. TRBV21-1 is termed a pseudogene. The CDR3 runs to 19 residues. CDR3 sequence: CASSRPGTGEPATNEKLFF. Written as DNA, the CDR3 is TGTGCCAGCAGTCGTCCCGGGACAGGGGAACCTGCAACTAATGAAAAACTGTTTTTT.

The CDR3 loop reads CASSYVRQQETQYF. CDR3 DNA: TGTGCCAGCAGTTACGTGAGACAGCAAGAGACCCAGTACTTC. The chain employs TRBV6-2 or TRBV6-3 and TRBJ2-5, with D possibly TRBD1 on 5 matching bases. Germline assignment: CDR1 MNHEY and CDR2 SVGEGT. Trimming took off 2 bases at V and 2 bases at J, with 9 bases between the two ends. The CDR3 runs 14 residues.

This clonotype was detected a few times. The J gene is TRBJ2-1, the V gene TRBV10-3, with 15 nucleotides matching TRBD2. The V gene end was trimmed by 5 bases and the J gene end by 4 bases; junction bases not matched to a gene: 6. The germline V gene has CDR1 ENHRY and CDR2 SYGVKD. CDR3 size: 17 residues. The CDR3 region is CAISRGLAGGTYNEQFF. CDR3 sequence (DNA): TGTGCCATCAGTAGGGGACTAGCGGGAGGAACATACAATGAGCAGTTCTTC.

This chain uses TRBV18 with TRBJ2-7, with 7 positions matching TRBD1. The length of the CDR3 is 12 residues. Germline CDR1 is KGHSH and CDR2 is LQKENI. J gave up 2 bases and V 8 bases, and 3 bases lay outside the gene matches. DNA of the CDR3: TGTGCCAGCACGGGACAGACCTACGAGCAGTACTTC. Its protein product is CASTGQTYEQYF.

This clonotype was counted many times. The chain links TRBV3-1 to TRBJ2-7, with 8 bases fitting TRBD2. The CDR3 covers 14 residues. Trimming removed 3 bases from V and 3 bases from J; junction bases left unmatched: 4. The germline gives CDR1 LGHDT, CDR2 YNNKEL (reference sequence). The CDR3 is CASSHTSGSYEQYF. The CDR3 coding sequence is TGTGCCAGCAGCCATACTAGCGGAAGCTACGAGCAGTACTTC.

Only a few counts were recorded for this clonotype. The chain combines TRBV4-1 with TRBJ1-5; the match to TRBD1 covers 8 bases. Germline loops: CDR1 MGHRA, CDR2 YSYEKL. After removal of 0 bases from V and 6 bases from J, the junction contained 7 bases not matched to a gene. The CDR3 spans 16 residues. The CDR3 DNA follows: TGCGCCAGCAGCCAAGATGGACAGGGTAGGTTTCAGCCCCAGCATTTT. Translation: CASSQDGQGRFQPQHF.

This clonotype was picked up many times. The chain has TRBV4-3 and TRBJ2-2, with D unclear. This CDR3 spans 17 amino acids. Germline-derived CDR1 and CDR2 are LGHNA and YSLEER. V was trimmed by 4 bases and J by 1 base, leaving 16 bases between them. CDR3 nucleotides: TGCGCCAGCAGCCCCCGCGCAGGCCCTGGGAACACCGGGGAGCTGTTTTTT. Protein product: CASSPRAGPGNTGELFF.

In DNA form, the CDR3 reads TGTGCCAGCAGCTCCCGAGGCGGGAGGGCAGATGAGCAGTTCTTC. Protein sequence: CASSSRGGRADEQFF. The rearrangement uses TRBV7-3 and TRBJ2-1; 9 positions match TRBD2. Germline V lookup: CDR1 SGHTA, CDR2 FQGTGA. This CDR3 is built from 15 residues. Trimming at V came to 4 bases and at J to 8 bases, leaving 9 bases not matched to a gene. The variable domain in full, completed from reference TRBV7-3 and TRBJ2-1, reads GAGVSQTPSNKVTEKGKYVELRCDPISGHTALYWYRQSLGQGPEFLIYFQGTGAADDSGLPNDRFFAVRPEGSVSTLKIQRTERGDSAVYLCASSSRGGRADEQFFGPGTRLTVL.

CDR3 in amino acids: CASSLGLAGGPSETQYF. The CDR3 coding sequence is TGTGCCAGCAGCTTAGGACTAGCGGGAGGGCCCTCGGAGACCCAGTACTTC. The V call is TRBV7-2, the J call TRBJ2-5, with 14 bases identical to TRBD2. CDR1 and CDR2 from the germline V gene are SGHTA and FQGNSA. CDR3 length: 17 amino acids. J lost 5 bases, V lost 1 base, and 6 bases had no gene match.

This sequence joins TRBV6-5 and TRBJ1-2; no definite D call. Per germline, CDR1 MNHEY and CDR2 SVGAGI. Deletions cut 7 bases from V and 0 bases from J, with 15 bases between. This CDR3 comprises 15 residues. The CDR3 region has the DNA TGTGCCAGCATTATCAGGCTCTCGGCTAACTATGGCTACACCTTC. It is translated as CASIIRLSANYGYTF.

This clonotype was recorded at least ten times. The V call is TRBV5-1, the J call TRBJ2-1; 10 bases align to TRBD2. Germline values: CDR1 SGHRS, CDR2 YFSETQ. The V segment lost 0 bases and the J segment 4 bases; nucleotides outside the gene matches: 4. CDR3 length: 16 amino acids. The CDR3 sequence: CASSLGGLAEYNEQFF. The CDR3 nucleotides are TGCGCCAGCAGCTTGGGTGGACTAGCGGAATACAATGAGCAGTTCTTC.

The gene calls are TRBV18 and TRBJ2-7, with TRBD1 matching 8 bases. The V and J ends lost 3 bases and 1 base, in that order; junction bases with no gene match: 5. CDR3 length equals 15 residues. CDR1 and CDR2 (germline): KGHSH, LQKENI. The CDR3 DNA follows: TGTGCCAGCTCACCTGGGGGGACAGGTTCCTACGAGCAGTACTTC. It translates to CASSPGGTGSYEQYF.

This clonotype has just a few counts. The genes are TRBV2 and TRBJ2-7; possibly TRBD2 for D (5 bases). Germline V gene sequence: CDR1 SNHLY, CDR2 FYNNEI. The CDR3 contains 14 residues. Trimming left V 5 bases short and J 7 bases short, with 18 bases between. DNA for the CDR3: TGTGCCAGCAGTAGACTACGGGATGGGATGGAGCAGTACTTC. Protein: CASSRLRDGMEQYF. Full variable domain (outside the CDR3, taken from reference TRBV2 and TRBJ2-7): EPEVTQTPSHQVTQMGQEVILRCVPISNHLYFYWYRQILGQKVEFLVSFYNNEISEKSEIFDDQFSVERPDGSNFTLKIRSTKLEDSAMYFCASSRLRDGMEQYFGPGTRLTVT.

The chain combines TRBV30 with TRBJ2-7, with TRBD2 identical over 10 bases. CDR1 GTSNPN and CDR2 SVGIG come from the germline V gene (reference sequence). The J segment lost 4 bases and the V segment lost 0 bases, leaving 3 bases of the junction unmatched. The CDR3 runs to 14 residues. The CDR3 loop is CAWSVASGSYEQYF. Written as DNA, the CDR3 is TGTGCCTGGAGTGTGGCTAGCGGGAGTTACGAGCAGTACTTC.

The chain combines TRBV7-9 with TRBJ1-1; a weak D match, TRBD1 (5 bases). The germline V gene has CDR1 SEHNR and CDR2 FQNEAQ (reference sequence). The CDR3 spans 14 residues. The V end was cut by 3 bases, the J end by 1 base, with 9 bases between. The CDR3 is CASSFGAPNTEAFF. The CDR3 region has the DNA TGTGCCAGCAGCTTTGGGGCCCCGAACACTGAAGCTTTCTTT.

This clonotype was counted at least ten times. The chain is built from TRBV20-1 and TRBJ2-5, with 8 positions matching TRBD2. Germline V gives CDR1 DFQATT, CDR2 SNEGSKA (reference sequence). This CDR3 is 15 amino acids long. The junction had 8 bases not matched to a gene; V was cut back by 3 bases and J by 2 bases. The CDR3 region is CSARGLAGMQETQYF. The CDR3, as DNA: TGCAGTGCTAGGGGCCTAGCGGGTATGCAAGAGACCCAGTACTTC.

This chain connects TRBV7-2 to TRBJ2-4; D may be TRBD1 (6 bases). The CDR3 length is 16 residues. V was pared by 7 bases and J by 10 bases, with 26 bases between. Germline CDR1 is SGHTA and CDR2 is FQGNSA. CDR3 nucleotide sequence: TGTGCCAGCACCAACACCGCACCCCAGGGGCGCAAAATTCAGTACTTC. Translated, it gives CASTNTAPQGRKIQYF.

V is TRBV4-3 and J is TRBJ1-5; TRBD1 is a possible D gene (5 bases). Trimming removed 3 bases at V and 0 bases at J, with 12 bases between. CDR1 is LGHNA, CDR2 YSLEER, per germline. This CDR3 contains 16 residues. The CDR3 is CASSQERGNSNQPQHF. CDR3 nucleotides: TGCGCCAGCAGCCAGGAAAGGGGTAATAGCAATCAGCCCCAGCATTTT.

This chain links TRBV7-2 with TRBJ1-3; D ambiguous. The CDR3 contains 15 residues. Germline V gene sequence: CDR1 SGHTA, CDR2 FQGNSA. The V gene lost 7 bases and the J gene lost 0 bases, with 13 bases spanning the gap. CDR3 in amino acids: CASNKRQNSGNTIYF. The CDR3 DNA reads as TGTGCCAGCAACAAAAGACAAAACTCTGGAAACACCATATATTTT.

This clonotype was counted ten times or more. This chain joins TRBV18 and TRBJ2-1; possibly TRBD1 or TRBD2 for D (6 bases each). Looked up from germline, CDR1 is KGHSH and CDR2 is LQKENI. The V end lost 6 bases, the J end lost 6 bases, and 18 bases lay between the germline ends. The CDR3 extends over 15 amino acids. This CDR3 is CASSSGATGLNEQFF. CDR3 in DNA: TGTGCCAGCTCGTCGGGGGCCACGGGACTCAATGAGCAGTTCTTC.

This clonotype has only a few counts. The chain joins TRBV15 to TRBJ1-2; 7 bases line up with TRBD1. Germline CDR1 LNHNV, CDR2 YYDKDF (reference sequence). The CDR3 sequence is 17 residues long. The V segment lost 0 bases and the J segment 6 bases; nucleotides outside the gene matches: 13. CDR3: CATSRDNSVDRVHGYTF. CDR3 in DNA: TGTGCCACCAGCAGAGACAATTCGGTCGACAGGGTCCATGGCTACACCTTC.

V usage is TRBV6-6 and J usage is TRBJ2-3; D perhaps matches TRBD2 (6 bases). This CDR3 region has 13 residues. Germline lookup yields CDR1 MNHNY and CDR2 SVGAGI (reference sequence). V lost 6 bases to trimming and J lost 4 bases, with 11 bases between them. CDR3 in amino acids: CASSHSGADTQYF. As DNA, the CDR3 is TGTGCCAGCAGCCACTCGGGAGCAGATACGCAGTATTTT.

In its sample, this clonotype was seen many times. The chain links TRBV18 to TRBJ1-3; tentatively, D is TRBD1 (5 bases). CDR3 length: 17 residues. The V gene lost 0 bases and the J gene lost 0 bases, with 12 bases spanning the gap. CDR1 and CDR2 (germline): KGHSH, LQKENI. CDR3 region: CASSPPMAGLSGNTIYF. The CDR3 region has the DNA TGTGCCAGCTCACCACCGATGGCGGGGCTCTCTGGAAACACCATATATTTT.

This clonotype was detected a few times. The chain joins TRBV9 to TRBJ2-1; unclear D gene. This CDR3 spans 13 amino acids. Germline V gives CDR1 SGDLS, CDR2 YYNGEE. V lost 0 bases to trimming and J lost 7 bases, with 8 bases between them. CDR3 coding DNA: TGTGCCAGCAGCGTAGCTTCCGTGAATGAGCAGTTCTTC. It codes for CASSVASVNEQFF.

The chain has TRBV11-2 and TRBJ1-1; D not certain. Trimming stripped 0 bases from V and 8 bases from J, with 16 bases between. Germline CDR1 reads SGHAT; CDR2 reads FQNNGV. CDR3 length equals 15 residues. This CDR3 reads CASSLDRVATREAFF. DNA for the CDR3: TGTGCCAGCAGCTTAGATCGCGTTGCAACCCGGGAAGCTTTCTTT.